These 3 T cell receptor beta chains share one sample of origin, sequenced in a study of cytomegalovirus exposure and HLA in healthy donors. The PCR contained 60 Vbeta and 13 Jbeta primers. Sequencing used immunoSEQ multiplex PCR; TCRdb keeps in-frame clones, though not all of them. The table has tens of thousands of clones, about 74% seen once. Sequencing was carried out using PBMCs. The receptor set was obtained from a woman aged 50 to 65 in good health and CMV-seropositive.

This clone showed up just a few times. CDR3: CASSLTRGTDTQYF. The CDR3 bases are TGTGCCAGCAGCTTAACTCGCGGCACAGATACGCAGTATTTT. The gene calls are TRBV7-3 and TRBJ2-3; D unclear. Germline-derived CDR1 and CDR2 are SGHTA and FQGTGA. The germline V and J ends were trimmed by 0 bases and 1 base, with 5 bases remaining between them. The CDR3 sequence is 14 residues long.

The J gene is TRBJ2-7, the V gene TRBV28; a weak D match, TRBD1 (5 bases). V was pared by 5 bases and J by 4 bases, with 15 bases between. This CDR3 comprises 14 residues. Germline values: CDR1 MDHEN, CDR2 SYDVKM. CDR3 sequence (DNA): TGTGCCAGCAGTCCCGCAGGGATGATTTACGAGCAGTACTTC. It is translated as CASSPAGMIYEQYF.

This sequence joins TRBV4-1 and TRBJ2-5, with TRBD1 identical over 9 bases. The tail of the sequence fits TRBJ2-7 better, so the J call may be wrong. The CDR3 extends over 16 amino acids. Per germline, CDR1 MGHRA and CDR2 YSYEKL. The CDR3 nucleotides are TGCGCCAGCAGCCAAGGTAAGGGACAGGGAGACTACGAGCAGTACTTC. Amino acid sequence: CASSQGKGQGDYEQYF.